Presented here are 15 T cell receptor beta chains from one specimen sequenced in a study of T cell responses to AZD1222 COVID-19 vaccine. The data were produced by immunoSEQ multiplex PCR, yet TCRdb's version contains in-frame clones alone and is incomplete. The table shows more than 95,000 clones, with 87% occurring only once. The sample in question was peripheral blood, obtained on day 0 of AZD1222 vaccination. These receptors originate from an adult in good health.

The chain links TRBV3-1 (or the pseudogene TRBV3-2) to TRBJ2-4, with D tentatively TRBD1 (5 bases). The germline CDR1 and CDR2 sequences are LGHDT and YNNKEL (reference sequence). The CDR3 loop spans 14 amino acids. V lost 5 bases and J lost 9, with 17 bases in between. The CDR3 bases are TGTGCCAGCAGCTACGTAGGACATGAACCCATTCAGTACTTC. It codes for CASSYVGHEPIQYF.

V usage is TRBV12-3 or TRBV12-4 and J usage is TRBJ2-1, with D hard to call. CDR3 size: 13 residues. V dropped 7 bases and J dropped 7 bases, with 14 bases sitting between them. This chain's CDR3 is CASTPGSWNEQFF. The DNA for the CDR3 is TGTGCCAGCACCCCGGGTAGTTGGAATGAGCAGTTCTTC.

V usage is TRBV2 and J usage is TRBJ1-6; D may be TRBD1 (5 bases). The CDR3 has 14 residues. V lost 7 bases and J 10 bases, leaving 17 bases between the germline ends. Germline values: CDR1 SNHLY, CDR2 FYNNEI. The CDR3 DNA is TGTGCCAGCAAACAAGGGGTAGAGAGGTCACCCCTCCACTTT. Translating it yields CASKQGVERSPLHF.

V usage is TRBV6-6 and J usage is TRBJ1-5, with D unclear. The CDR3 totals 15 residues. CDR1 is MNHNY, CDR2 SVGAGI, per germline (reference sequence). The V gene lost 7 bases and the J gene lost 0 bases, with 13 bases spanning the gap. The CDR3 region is CASILFGNSNQPQHF. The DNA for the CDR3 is TGTGCCAGCATTTTGTTCGGGAATAGCAATCAGCCCCAGCATTTT.

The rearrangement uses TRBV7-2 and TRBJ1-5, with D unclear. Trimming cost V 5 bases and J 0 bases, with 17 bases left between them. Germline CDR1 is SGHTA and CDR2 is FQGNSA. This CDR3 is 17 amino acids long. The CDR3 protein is CASSLLIGDYSNQPQHF. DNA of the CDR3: TGTGCCAGCAGCCTATTGATTGGGGATTATAGCAATCAGCCCCAGCATTTT.

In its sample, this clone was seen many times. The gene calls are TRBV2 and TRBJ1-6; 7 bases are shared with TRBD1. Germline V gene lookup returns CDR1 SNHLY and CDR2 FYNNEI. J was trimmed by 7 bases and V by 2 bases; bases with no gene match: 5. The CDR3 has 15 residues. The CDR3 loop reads CASSEFQGVNSPLHF. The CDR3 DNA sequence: TGTGCCAGCAGTGAATTTCAGGGGGTAAATTCACCCCTCCACTTT. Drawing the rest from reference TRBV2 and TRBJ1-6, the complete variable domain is EPEVTQTPSHQVTQMGQEVILRCVPISNHLYFYWYRQILGQKVEFLVSFYNNEISEKSEIFDDQFSVERPDGSNFTLKIRSTKLEDSAMYFCASSEFQGVNSPLHFGNGTRLTVT.

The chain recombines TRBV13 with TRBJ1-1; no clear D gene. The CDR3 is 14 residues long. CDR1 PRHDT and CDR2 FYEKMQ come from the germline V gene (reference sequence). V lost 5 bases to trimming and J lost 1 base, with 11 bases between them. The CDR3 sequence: CASSKATQNTEAFF. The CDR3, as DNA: TGTGCCAGCAGCAAGGCGACTCAGAACACTGAAGCTTTCTTT.

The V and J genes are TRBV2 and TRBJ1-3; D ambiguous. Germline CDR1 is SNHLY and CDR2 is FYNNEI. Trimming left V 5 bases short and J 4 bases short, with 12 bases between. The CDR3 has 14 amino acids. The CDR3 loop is CASSPDTGGNTIYF. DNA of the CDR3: TGTGCCAGCAGTCCCGACACGGGGGGAAACACCATATATTTT. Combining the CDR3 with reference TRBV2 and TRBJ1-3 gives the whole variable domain EPEVTQTPSHQVTQMGQEVILRCVPISNHLYFYWYRQILGQKVEFLVSFYNNEISEKSEIFDDQFSVERPDGSNFTLKIRSTKLEDSAMYFCASSPDTGGNTIYFGEGSWLTVV.

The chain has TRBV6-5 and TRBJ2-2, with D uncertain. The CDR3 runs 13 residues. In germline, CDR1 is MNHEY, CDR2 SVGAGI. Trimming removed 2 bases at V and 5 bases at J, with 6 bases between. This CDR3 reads CASSYIGTGELFF. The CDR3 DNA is TGTGCCAGCAGTTACATAGGGACCGGGGAGCTGTTTTTT.

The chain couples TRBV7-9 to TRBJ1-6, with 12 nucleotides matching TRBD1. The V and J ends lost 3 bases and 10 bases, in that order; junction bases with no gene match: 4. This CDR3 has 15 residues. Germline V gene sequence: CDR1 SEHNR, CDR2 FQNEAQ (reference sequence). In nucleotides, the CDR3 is TGTGCCAGCAGCTTGGGACAGGGGGCTCGGTCACCCCTCCACTTT. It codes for CASSLGQGARSPLHF.

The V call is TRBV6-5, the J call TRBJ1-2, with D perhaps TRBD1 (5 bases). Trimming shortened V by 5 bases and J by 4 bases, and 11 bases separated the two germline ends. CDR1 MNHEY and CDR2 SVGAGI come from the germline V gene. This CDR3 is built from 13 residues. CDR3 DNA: TGTGCCAGCAGTAAGGGACGCTTCTATGGCTACACCTTC. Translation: CASSKGRFYGYTF.

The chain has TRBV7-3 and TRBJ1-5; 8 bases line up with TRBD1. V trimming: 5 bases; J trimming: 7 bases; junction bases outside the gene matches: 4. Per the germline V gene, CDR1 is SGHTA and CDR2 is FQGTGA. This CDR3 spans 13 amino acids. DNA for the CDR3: TGTGCCAGCAGCCAGGGGGCCGGGCAGCCCCAGCATTTT. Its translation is CASSQGAGQPQHF. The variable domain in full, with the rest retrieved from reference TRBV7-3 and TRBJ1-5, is GAGVSQTPSNKVTEKGKYVELRCDPISGHTALYWYRQSLGQGPEFLIYFQGTGAADDSGLPNDRFFAVRPEGSVSTLKIQRTERGDSAVYLCASSQGAGQPQHFGDGTRLSIL.

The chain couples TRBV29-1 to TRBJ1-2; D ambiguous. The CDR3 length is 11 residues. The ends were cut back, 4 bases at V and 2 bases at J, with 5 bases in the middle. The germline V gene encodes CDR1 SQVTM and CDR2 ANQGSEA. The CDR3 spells CSVAENYGYTF. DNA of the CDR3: TGCAGCGTTGCAGAGAACTATGGCTACACCTTC.

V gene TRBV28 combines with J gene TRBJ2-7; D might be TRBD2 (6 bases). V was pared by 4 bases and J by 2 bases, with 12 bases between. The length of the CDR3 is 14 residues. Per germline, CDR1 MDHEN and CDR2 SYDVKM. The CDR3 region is CASSYLGGAYEQYF. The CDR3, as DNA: TGTGCCAGCAGTTACCTCGGAGGGGCCTACGAGCAGTACTTC.

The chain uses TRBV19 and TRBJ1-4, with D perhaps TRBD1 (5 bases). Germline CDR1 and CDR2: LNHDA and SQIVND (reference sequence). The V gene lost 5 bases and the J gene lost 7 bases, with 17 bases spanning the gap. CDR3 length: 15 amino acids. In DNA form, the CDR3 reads TGTGCCAGTAGTCGGACCAGGGACTGGGGTGAAAAACTGTTTTTT. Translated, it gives CASSRTRDWGEKLFF.